These 11 T cell receptor beta chains share one sample of origin, sequenced in a study of memory CD8 T cells in hepatitis C reinfection. Described time point: pre-reinfection, 55 to 20 weeks before reinfection detection. TCR sequencing was done directly ex vivo on sorted cells, without expansion in vitro. TCRdb's table, derived via immunoSEQ multiplex PCR, lists solely in-frame clones and lacks some. The repertoire holds 6,200 or so clones, roughly nine tenths seen once, with approximately 22% in the top ten. The sequencing sample was made of naive CD8+ T cells sorted from blood. All receptors derive from a man aged 50-60 years with hepatitis C virus infection.

This sequence joins TRBV7-9 and TRBJ2-1; D gene uncertain. CDR1 is SEHNR and CDR2 is FQNEAQ in the germline V gene (reference sequence). V was shortened by 2 bases and J by 1 base, with 6 bases between the two germline ends. CDR3 length: 14 residues. The CDR3 region is CASSLSSSYNEQFF. The CDR3 nucleotides are TGTGCCAGCAGCTTAAGCTCGTCCTACAATGAGCAGTTCTTC.

This chain uses TRBV7-9 with TRBJ1-5; D is unclear. V was shortened by 1 base and J by 2 bases, with 9 bases between the two germline ends. The CDR3 spans 15 residues. The germline gives CDR1 SEHNR, CDR2 FQNEAQ (reference sequence). CDR3 in amino acids: CASSLGGYGNQPQHF. Written as DNA, the CDR3 is TGTGCCAGCAGCTTAGGCGGTTATGGCAATCAGCCCCAGCATTTT. Drawing the rest from reference TRBV7-9 and TRBJ1-5, the complete variable domain is DTGVSQNPRHKITKRGQNVTFRCDPISEHNRLYWYRQTLGQGPEFLTYFQNEAQLEKSRLLSDRFSAERPKGSFSTLEIQRTEQGDSAMYLCASSLGGYGNQPQHFGDGTRLSIL.

The chain carries TRBV21-1 and TRBJ1-2. TRBV21-1 has pseudogene status. CDR3 length equals 14 residues. This chain's CDR3 is CASSKGGKADGYTF. The CDR3 bases are TGTGCCAGCAGCAAAGGAGGGAAGGCGGATGGCTACACCTTC.

The rearrangement joins TRBV6-6 to TRBJ2-2; tentatively, D is TRBD1 (6 bases). Trimming removed 5 bases at V and 8 bases at J, with 18 bases between. CDR1 MNHNY and CDR2 SVGAGI come from the germline V gene (reference sequence). This CDR3 has 15 residues. CDR3 sequence reads: CASSRLDSSPGELFF. Here the CDR3 DNA reads TGTGCCAGCAGTCGTTTGGACAGTTCACCTGGGGAGCTGTTTTTT.

The gene calls are TRBV20-1 and TRBJ2-1; 7 bases are a match to TRBD2. CDR3 length: 11 amino acids. The V gene end was trimmed by 6 bases and the J gene end by 5 bases; junction bases not matched to a gene: 1. Per the germline V gene, CDR1 is DFQATT and CDR2 is SNEGSKA (reference sequence). The CDR3 is CSASGDNEQFF. CDR3 nucleotides: TGCAGTGCCAGCGGGGACAATGAGCAGTTCTTC.

The rearrangement links TRBV15 to TRBJ2-7; tentative D call: TRBD1 (5 bases). The V end was cut by 8 bases, the J end by 2 bases, with 10 bases between. The germline gives CDR1 LNHNV, CDR2 YYDKDF (reference sequence). This CDR3 is built from 12 residues. The CDR3 DNA reads as TGTGCCACCCGTGACAGTGCCTACGAGCAGTACTTC. It codes for CATRDSAYEQYF.

Note on this clone: The sample holds other DNA sequences that translate to the same CDR3. The CDR3 region is CASSSGTSGSYEQYF. CDR3 coding DNA: TGTGCCAGCAGCTCCGGGACTAGCGGTTCCTACGAGCAGTACTTC. The chain is built from TRBV27 and TRBJ2-5, with 11 bases lining up with TRBD2. The J call may be mistaken, given a closer DNA end match to TRBJ2-7. CDR3 length: 15 amino acids. Germline CDR1 reads MNHEY; CDR2 reads SMNVEV (reference sequence).

This chain uses TRBV5-5 with TRBJ1-2; 7 bases agree with TRBD1. With 1 base clipped from V and 3 bases from J, the junction kept 3 bases outside the gene matches. Germline V CDR1 and CDR2: SGHKS, YYEKEE (reference sequence). The CDR3 is 14 residues long. The CDR3 DNA is TGTGCCAGCAGCTTGACAGGGGTAGACTATGGCTACACCTTC. Its protein is CASSLTGVDYGYTF. The full variable domain, its missing parts supplied by reference TRBV5-5 and TRBJ1-2, is DAGVTQSPTHLIKTRGQQVTLRCSPISGHKSVSWYQQVLGQGPQFIFQYYEKEERGRGNFPDRFSARQFPNYSSELNVNALLLGDSALYLCASSLTGVDYGYTFGSGTRLTVV.

This chain links TRBV9 with TRBJ2-1, with TRBD2 matching over 10 bases. Germline values: CDR1 SGDLS, CDR2 YYNGEE. V lost 3 bases to trimming and J lost 4 bases; unmatched junction nucleotides: 4. The CDR3 runs 15 residues. The CDR3 bases are TGTGCCAGCAGCGAGACTAGCGGGTCTTACAATGAGCAGTTCTTC. Protein sequence: CASSETSGSYNEQFF.

The rearrangement uses TRBV19 and TRBJ2-1, with D perhaps TRBD2 (5 bases). Germline-derived CDR1 and CDR2 are LNHDA and SQIVND (reference sequence). This CDR3 has 15 residues. The V gene lost 3 bases and the J gene lost 3 bases, with 12 bases spanning the gap. CDR3 nucleotide sequence: TGTGCCAGTAGTATCGAGCGGAGCTACTACAATGAGCAGTTCTTC. It encodes CASSIERSYYNEQFF.

Only a few counts were recorded for this clone. The chain links TRBV5-6 to TRBJ2-1; D is ambiguous. The CDR3 runs to 14 residues. Trimming took off 0 bases at V and 5 bases at J, with 9 bases between the two ends. Per germline, CDR1 SGHDT and CDR2 YYEEEE. The chain's CDR3 is CASSLASRNNEQFF. CDR3 coding DNA: TGTGCCAGCAGCTTGGCGTCCAGGAACAATGAGCAGTTCTTC. The full variable domain, completed using reference TRBV5-6 and TRBJ2-1, is DAGVTQSPTHLIKTRGQQVTLRCSPKSGHDTVSWYQQALGQGPQFIFQYYEEEERQRGNFPDRFSGHQFPNYSSELNVNALLLGDSALYLCASSLASRNNEQFFGPGTRLTVL.